The rows below give T cell receptor beta chains drawn from one sample of a study of blood T cell repertoires in COVID-19. Data came from immunoSEQ multiplex PCR; TCRdb stores just in-frame clones and leaves some out. The table lists tens of thousands of clones, approximately 87% of them singletons, with around 6.9% in the top ten. Sequenced input: peripheral blood. The receptors derive from a man in his sixties with active or convalescent COVID-19. Both conserved end residues are part of each CDR3. D genes are given only for firm matches. Only some rows state a clone size, as once, few, many or a class for expanded clones.

NA	TRBV7-3	NA	TRBJ1-1	TGTGCCAGCAGGAAGACAGATAGGAGTACTGAAGCTTTCTTT	CASRKTDRSTEAFF
TRBD2	TRBV7-9	NA	TRBJ2-5	TGTGCCAGCAGCTTAGCGGCGGGAGAGTTTAAAGAGACCCAGTACTTC	CASSLAAGEFKETQYF
TRBD1	TRBV5-1	NA	TRBJ1-1	TGCGCCAGCAGCTTGGCGGGACAGGGTACTGAAGCTTTCTTT	CASSLAGQGTEAFF
TRBD1	TRBV5-4	NA	TRBJ2-7	TGTGCCAGCAGCATCGACAGGGGGAACGAGCAGTACTTC	CASSIDRGNEQYF
TRBD1	TRBV5-1	NA	TRBJ1-2	TGCGCCAGCAGCTTATCAGGGGGATATGGCTACACCTTC	CASSLSGGYGYTF
TRBD2	TRBV27	once	TRBJ2-3	TGTGCCAGCAGTTCCCGGAGTACTAGCGGGTACACAGATACGCAGTATTTT	CASSSRSTSGYTDTQYF
NA	TRBV19	once	TRBJ2-2	TGTGCCAGTAGTCCCCGCTACCCCCCGAACACCGGGGAGCTGTTTTTT	CASSPRYPPNTGELFF
NA	TRBV19	NA	TRBJ1-2	TGTGCCAGTAGTATAGGAGGACAGCCCGCCACCTTC	CASSIGGQPATF
TRBD1	TRBV18	NA	TRBJ2-7	TGTGCCAGCTCACTCCCGGGACAGGGTCTGGCCGAGCAGTACTTC	CASSLPGQGLAEQYF
TRBD2	TRBV11-2	NA	TRBJ2-7	TGTGCCAGCAGCTTAGATACAGCGGGAGGGCCGGGCGAGCAGTACTTC	CASSLDTAGGPGEQYF
TRBD1	TRBV27	NA	TRBJ1-2	TGTGCCAGCAAGGTGACAGGGGATTATGGCTACACCTTC	CASKVTGDYGYTF
TRBD2	TRBV28	NA	TRBJ2-7	TGTGCCAGCAGTCCTAGAGGGGCGGGGGGCCGGTACGAGCAGTACTTC	CASSPRGAGGRYEQYF
NA	TRBV5-1	NA	TRBJ2-2	TGCGCCAGCAGCTTGGACAGGAACACCGGGGAGCTGTTTTTT	CASSLDRNTGELFF
TRBD2	TRBV19	NA	TRBJ2-2	TGTGCCAGTACCTCGATAGCGGGAGGTACCGGGGAGCTGTTTTTT	CASTSIAGGTGELFF
TRBD1	TRBV6-2/TRBV6-3	NA	TRBJ2-7	TGTGCCAGCAGCACAGGGGACTACGAGCAGTACTTC	CASSTGDYEQYF
TRBD1	TRBV11-2	once	TRBJ1-2	TGTGCCAGCAGCTTCAGGACAGGTGGCTACACCTTC	CASSFRTGGYTF
NA	TRBV28	NA	TRBJ2-7	TGTGCCAGCAGTTTTGCATCGGCGGGTTACGAGCAGTACTTC	CASSFASAGYEQYF
TRBD2	TRBV3-1/TRBV3-2	NA	TRBJ2-7	TGTGCCAGCAGCCAAGAACTAGCGGGACGCGAGCAGTACTTC	CASSQELAGREQYF
NA	TRBV6-5	NA	TRBJ2-1	TGTGCCAGCAGTTCAAATAACCCGGGGAATGAGCAGTTCTTC	CASSSNNPGNEQFF
NA	TRBV7-2	NA	TRBJ2-3	TGTGCCAGCAGTGGGGGCGGCGCCGTTTCTTTCTCTAGCACAGATACGCAGTATTTT	CASSGGGAVSFSSTDTQYF
NA	TRBV3-1/TRBV3-2	NA	TRBJ1-5	TGTGCCAGCAGCCAGAACAGGCAAAATCAGCCCCAGCATTTT	CASSQNRQNQPQHF
NA	TRBV10-1	NA	TRBJ2-2	TGCGCCAGTCAGGGGCCCGGGGAGCTGTTTTTT	CASQGPGELFF
TRBD1	TRBV2	NA	TRBJ2-7	TGTGCCAGCAGTGAAGGTGGGACAGGGTCCTACGAGCAGTACTTC	CASSEGGTGSYEQYF
TRBD1	TRBV27	NA	TRBJ2-7	TGTGCCAGCGCCCCGGGACAGAAGTACGAGCAGTACTTC	CASAPGQKYEQYF
TRBD1	TRBV29-1	NA	TRBJ1-2	TGCAGCGTTCAGGGTATGGGACAGGGGTATGGCTACACCTTC	CSVQGMGQGYGYTF
TRBD1	TRBV2	NA	TRBJ1-1	TGTGCCAGCAGTGATGGACAGGGGTTGAACACTGAAGCTTTCTTT	CASSDGQGLNTEAFF
NA	TRBV5-6	NA	TRBJ2-1	TGTGCCAGCAGCCCCGGTTGGGTGTCGAGGGATGAGCAGTTCTTC	CASSPGWVSRDEQFF
NA	TRBV6-1	NA	TRBJ2-2	TGTGCCAGCGGGGGGACAGCGAACACCGGGGAGCTGTTTTTT	CASGGTANTGELFF
TRBD2	TRBV6-5	few	TRBJ2-1	TGTGCCAGCAGTTACACTAGCGGCAACAATGAGCAGTTCTTC	CASSYTSGNNEQFF
TRBD2	TRBV5-1	NA	TRBJ2-1	TGCGCCAGCAACGGACTAGCGGGCCTCAATGAGCAGTTCTTC	CASNGLAGLNEQFF
NA	TRBV4-1	NA	TRBJ2-1	TGCGCCAGCAGCCAAGACAGGGGCGGGTACAATGAGCAGTTCTTC	CASSQDRGGYNEQFF
NA	TRBV28	NA	TRBJ1-1	TGTGCCAGCAGTTTTGGAGGGAACACTGAAGCTTTCTTT	CASSFGGNTEAFF